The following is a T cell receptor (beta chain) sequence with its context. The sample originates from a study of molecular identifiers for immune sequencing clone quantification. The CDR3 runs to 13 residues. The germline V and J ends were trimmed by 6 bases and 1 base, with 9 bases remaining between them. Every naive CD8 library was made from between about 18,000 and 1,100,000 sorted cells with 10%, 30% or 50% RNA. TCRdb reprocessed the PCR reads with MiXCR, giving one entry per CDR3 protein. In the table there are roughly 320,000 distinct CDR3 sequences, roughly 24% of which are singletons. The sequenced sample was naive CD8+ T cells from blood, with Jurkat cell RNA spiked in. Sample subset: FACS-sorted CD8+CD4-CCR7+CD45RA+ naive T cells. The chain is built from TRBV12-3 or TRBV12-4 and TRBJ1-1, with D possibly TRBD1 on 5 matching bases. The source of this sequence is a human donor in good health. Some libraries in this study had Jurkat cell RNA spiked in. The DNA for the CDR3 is TGTGCCAGCAGATCTCAGGGGAACACTGAAGCTTTCTTT. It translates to CASRSQGNTEAFF.